What follows are 26 T cell receptor beta chains derived from one specimen sequenced in a study of T cell responses to AZD1222 COVID-19 vaccine. Method: immunoSEQ multiplex PCR; TCRdb's copy keeps in-frame clones and lacks some. This sample yields 130,000 or so clones, of which roughly 90% are seen a single time; 0.85% to 1.3% belongs to the top ten. This material consisted of peripheral blood, taken on day 0 of AZD1222 vaccination. These receptors all stem from an adult in good health.

V usage is TRBV4-1 and J usage is TRBJ1-4, with 7 bases aligning to TRBD1. Germline CDR1 MGHRA, CDR2 YSYEKL. This CDR3 comprises 15 residues. Trimming removed 4 bases from V and 5 bases from J; junction bases left unmatched: 7. The CDR3 spells CASSPRQGVNEKLFF. The CDR3 coding sequence is TGCGCCAGCAGCCCCCGACAGGGAGTAAATGAAAAACTGTTTTTT.

The chain joins TRBV6-1 to TRBJ1-1, with TRBD1 matching 7 bases. The CDR3 loop spans 18 amino acids. Germline CDR1 reads MNHNS; CDR2 reads SASEGT. The junction had 11 bases not matched to a gene; V was cut back by 1 base and J by 0 bases. In DNA, the CDR3 is TGTGCCAGCAGTGAAGTTAGGACAGGCGGACGCATGAACACTGAAGCTTTCTTT. Translating gives CASSEVRTGGRMNTEAFF.

The chain combines TRBV28 with TRBJ2-2, with 7 nucleotides matching TRBD1. V lost 6 bases, J lost 0 bases, and 13 bases stayed unmatched. Germline values: CDR1 MDHEN, CDR2 SYDVKM. The CDR3 covers 18 residues. The CDR3 DNA follows: TGTGCCAGCAGCCCCCCCATAGGAACAGGGGCGAACACCGGGGAGCTGTTTTTT. Amino acids: CASSPPIGTGANTGELFF.

In nucleotides, the CDR3 is TGTGCCAGCAGCAGGCGCTCCCCAGGGGGCACAGATACGCAGTATTTT. This sequence encodes CASSRRSPGGTDTQYF. The rearrangement links TRBV21-1 to TRBJ2-3; TRBD1 is the table's D call, not checked against the DNA. TRBV21-1 is flagged as a pseudogene. The CDR3 sequence is 16 residues long.

The chain carries TRBV5-1 and TRBJ2-5, with 8 bases matching TRBD2. CDR3 length: 14 amino acids. The V segment lost 1 base and the J segment 1 base; nucleotides outside the gene matches: 0. CDR1 is SGHRS and CDR2 is YFSETQ in the germline V gene. The CDR3 nucleotides are TGCGCCAGCAGCTTGACTAGCGGCCAAGAGACCCAGTACTTC. Protein: CASSLTSGQETQYF.

The gene calls are TRBV21-1 and TRBJ2-7; the tabulated D call, TRBD2, remains unverified against the DNA. TRBV21-1 constitutes a pseudogene. This CDR3 contains 18 residues. This chain's CDR3 is CASSKGSRKVILTYEQYF. CDR3 bases: TGTGCCAGCAGCAAAGGATCGCGAAAAGTGATCCTAACCTACGAGCAGTACTTC.

This rearrangement joins TRBV5-1 to TRBJ2-5; TRBD1 aligns across 7 bases. Germline CDR1 and CDR2: SGHRS and YFSETQ. The V gene end was trimmed by 4 bases and the J gene end by 5 bases; junction bases not matched to a gene: 8. The CDR3 is 14 amino acids. In nucleotides, the CDR3 is TGCGCCAGCAGCGGACGACAGGGTGGGGAGACCCAGTACTTC. It codes for CASSGRQGGETQYF.

In DNA form, the CDR3 reads TGTGCCAGCAGAAGTGGACTCCGCCCCTACAATGAGCAGTTCTTC. Encoded protein: CASRSGLRPYNEQFF. The gene calls are TRBV21-1 and TRBJ2-1; TRBD2, the table's D call, was not compared with the DNA. TRBV21-1 is an annotated pseudogene. This CDR3 contains 15 residues.

The V gene is TRBV5-1, the J gene TRBJ2-5; unclear D gene. With 10 bases removed from V and 5 bases from J, the gap between germline ends came to 6 bases. The germline CDR1 and CDR2 sequences are SGHRS and YFSETQ. The CDR3 covers 9 residues. The CDR3 nucleotides read TGCGCCTTCTGGGAGACCCAGTACTTC. This translates into CAFWETQYF.

The chain links TRBV30 to TRBJ1-6, with D perhaps matching TRBD1 (5 bases). Germline V gives CDR1 GTSNPN, CDR2 SVGIG (reference sequence). Deletions cut 1 base from V and 7 bases from J, with 20 bases between. The CDR3 length is 17 residues. This CDR3 reads CAWSGARGRGGNSPLHF. CDR3 DNA sequence: TGTGCCTGGAGTGGAGCAAGGGGACGGGGAGGGAATTCACCCCTCCACTTT.

The gene calls are TRBV7-9 and TRBJ1-4; TRBD1 agrees at 9 bases. V shed 5 bases, J shed 0 bases, and the junction held 4 bases outside the gene matches. Germline lookup yields CDR1 SEHNR and CDR2 FQNEAQ (reference sequence). The CDR3 runs to 16 residues. For the CDR3, the DNA is TGTGCCAGCAGCCAGGGACAGGGCGCAACTAATGAAAAACTGTTTTTT. Its translation is CASSQGQGATNEKLFF.

The chain has TRBV6-5 and TRBJ1-1; the D gene is possibly TRBD1 (5 bases). V was clipped by 6 bases and J by 5 bases, with 13 bases between them. This CDR3 spans 13 amino acids. Germline V gene lookup returns CDR1 MNHEY and CDR2 SVGAGI. The CDR3 DNA sequence: TGTGCCAGCAGGGGCGTAGGGGTGACTGAAGCTTTCTTT. It yields the protein CASRGVGVTEAFF.

This chain uses TRBV18 with TRBJ1-3; 9 bases agree with TRBD1. This CDR3 is built from 16 residues. The V gene end was trimmed by 4 bases and the J gene end by 4 bases; junction bases not matched to a gene: 8. From germline, CDR1 is KGHSH and CDR2 LQKENI. The CDR3, as DNA: TGTGCCAGCTCACAGACCGGGACAGGGATCGGAAACACCATATATTTT. It codes for CASSQTGTGIGNTIYF.

For this clone: Germline is not matched at one junction end, which may reflect a read error. The chain links TRBV10-3 to TRBJ2-1; D is unclear. This CDR3 region has 12 residues. Germline CDR1 ENHRY, CDR2 SYGVKD. CDR3 sequence reads: CAISEFSNGQFF. The CDR3 coding sequence is TGTGCCATCAGTGAGTTTAGTAATGGGCAGTTCTTC.

This rearrangement joins TRBV5-1 to TRBJ2-5; TRBD2 might be the D (6 bases). This CDR3 has 15 amino acids. Trimming cost V 2 bases and J 1 base, with 12 bases left between them. Germline V CDR1 and CDR2: SGHRS, YFSETQ. Here the CDR3 DNA reads TGCGCCAGCAGCTTAGGAGGGAGGACCCAAGAGACCCAGTACTTC. It codes for CASSLGGRTQETQYF. Together with reference TRBV5-1 and TRBJ2-5, the CDR3 gives the full variable domain: KAGVTQTPRYLIKTRGQQVTLSCSPISGHRSVSWYQQTPGQGLQFLFEYFSETQRNKGNFPGRFSGRQFSNSRSEMNVSTLELGDSALYLCASSLGGRTQETQYFGPGTRLLVL.

The DNA of the CDR3 is TGCAGCGTGGAGAGACAGGCGATTCACAATGAGCAGTTCTTC. Translating gives CSVERQAIHNEQFF. The chain uses TRBV29-1 and TRBJ2-1; tentatively, D is TRBD1 (6 bases). CDR3 length: 14 residues. CDR1 is SQVTM and CDR2 is ANQGSEA in the germline V gene. Trimming cost V 6 bases and J 5 bases, with 17 bases left between them.

The rearrangement uses TRBV2 and TRBJ1-6; 8 nucleotides line up with TRBD1. With V trimmed by 6 bases and J by 1 base, 5 bases remained unmatched. CDR1 is SNHLY and CDR2 is FYNNEI in the germline V gene. The CDR3 runs 16 residues. CDR3: CASRATGVSYNSPLHF. In DNA, the CDR3 is TGTGCCAGCAGGGCGACAGGGGTGTCCTATAATTCACCCCTCCACTTT.

The chain has TRBV24-1 and TRBJ2-5; 9 nucleotides agree with TRBD2. The CDR3 runs 15 residues. CDR1 and CDR2 from the germline V gene are KGHDR and SFDVKD. The junction had 6 bases not matched to a gene; V was cut back by 3 bases and J by 5 bases. In DNA form, the CDR3 reads TGTGCCACCAGTGATCCGCGGGAGGGTGGGGAGACCCAGTACTTC. Its translation is CATSDPREGGETQYF.

With regard to this clone: Additional DNA sequences in this sample encode the identical CDR3. The chain couples TRBV15 to TRBJ1-5, with no clear D. CDR3 length: 12 amino acids. Germline assignment: CDR1 LNHNV and CDR2 YYDKDF (reference sequence). V gave up 3 bases and J gave up 3 bases, with 3 bases separating them. CDR3 sequence reads: CATSRDNQPQHF. Written as DNA, the CDR3 is TGTGCCACCAGCAGGGACAATCAGCCCCAGCATTTT.

The rearrangement links TRBV28 to TRBJ2-1, with 7 bases that match TRBD2. Trimming took 5 bases from V and 6 from J; bases not matched to a gene: 4. The germline CDR1 and CDR2 sequences are MDHEN and SYDVKM. The CDR3 has 13 amino acids. CDR3 loop: CASSRQRGNEQFF. DNA of the CDR3: TGTGCCAGCAGTCGACAGCGGGGCAATGAGCAGTTCTTC.

The J gene is TRBJ2-1, the V gene TRBV11-2; 9 bases are a match to TRBD1. Per the germline V gene, CDR1 is SGHAT and CDR2 is FQNNGV. The CDR3 is made up of 15 amino acids. V gave up 5 bases and J gave up 3 bases; unmatched junction bases: 5. The CDR3 is CASSRGGQGYNEQFF. The CDR3 DNA reads as TGTGCCAGCAGCCGTGGGGGACAGGGCTACAATGAGCAGTTCTTC.

The V and J genes are TRBV10-1 and TRBJ1-5; D remains ambiguous. The length of the CDR3 is 15 residues. Germline V lookup: CDR1 WNHNN, CDR2 SYGVQD (reference sequence). V shed 2 bases and J shed 0 bases, with 8 bases lying between them. The CDR3 region is CASSEMEYSNQPQHF. Here the CDR3 DNA reads TGCGCCAGCAGTGAGATGGAGTATAGCAATCAGCCCCAGCATTTT.

The rearrangement uses TRBV9 and TRBJ2-1; 11 positions agree with TRBD2. V gave up 2 bases and J gave up 0 bases; unmatched junction bases: 13. In germline, CDR1 is SGDLS, CDR2 YYNGEE. The CDR3 extends over 20 amino acids. CDR3 in amino acids: CASSVLSGTSGTYSYNEQFF. The CDR3 coding sequence is TGTGCCAGCAGCGTTCTTTCCGGGACTAGCGGTACGTACTCCTACAATGAGCAGTTCTTC.

This sequence joins TRBV27 and TRBJ2-1, with D hard to call. The germline gives CDR1 MNHEY, CDR2 SMNVEV (reference sequence). Trimming stripped 0 bases from V and 0 bases from J, with 3 bases between. The CDR3 covers 14 residues. The CDR3: CASSLSVSYNEQFF. The CDR3 nucleotides read TGTGCCAGCAGTTTATCTGTCTCCTACAATGAGCAGTTCTTC.

This clone has only a few counts. The chain couples TRBV9 to TRBJ2-2; D unresolved. The V end lost 0 bases, the J end lost 3 bases, and 6 bases lay between the germline ends. Germline V gives CDR1 SGDLS, CDR2 YYNGEE. CDR3 length: 14 amino acids. The CDR3 region is CASSVVVDTGELFF. The CDR3 DNA is TGTGCCAGCAGCGTAGTGGTCGACACCGGGGAGCTGTTTTTT.

The chain combines TRBV30 with TRBJ2-3; 10 bases fit TRBD2. V lost 2 bases, J lost 2 bases, and 10 bases stayed unmatched. Germline CDR1 and CDR2: GTSNPN and SVGIG (reference sequence). The CDR3 is made up of 17 amino acids. CDR3 sequence: CAWSLAGGTFFTDTQYF. The CDR3 nucleotides are TGTGCCTGGAGTTTAGCGGGAGGTACATTTTTCACAGATACGCAGTATTTT.